The 17 T cell receptor beta chains reported below all come from one sample, sequenced in a study of cytomegalovirus exposure and HLA in healthy donors. PCR primers comprised 60 Vbeta and 13 Jbeta primers. Sequencing was performed with immunoSEQ multiplex PCR; in TCRdb, only in-frame clones are kept and a portion is missing. The table has some 130,000 clones, 50% to 75% seen once; the top ten hold under 2.5%. The sample was PBMCs. The receptors here all came from a woman in her thirties or forties in good health and CMV-seronegative.

This clone was counted a few times. Relative to the germline gene, one junction end is altered; a read error may explain this. In the same sample, other DNA sequences code for this CDR3. The chain is built from TRBV2 and TRBJ1-6, with D possibly being TRBD1 (6 bases). CDR1 is SNHLY and CDR2 is FYNNEI in the germline V gene. This CDR3 is built from 13 residues. The CDR3 DNA reads TGTGCCAGCAGTAGGGACAATAATTCCCCCCTCCACTTT. Amino acids: CASSRDNNSPLHF.

This clone came up a few times. The chain's CDR3 is CASSTERKLFF. In DNA, the CDR3 is TGCGCCAGCAGCACCGAGAGGAAACTGTTTTTT. This chain links TRBV4-1 with TRBJ1-4; D ambiguous. Trimming shortened V by 5 bases and J by 11 bases, and 9 bases separated the two germline ends. Per the germline V gene, CDR1 is MGHRA and CDR2 is YSYEKL. There are 11 residues in the CDR3.

The genes are TRBV2 and TRBJ2-7, with a possible D match to TRBD1 (6 bases). The CDR3 extends over 14 amino acids. Between the trimmed V and J ends, which lost 6 bases and 0 bases, there was a span of 12 bases. Germline lookup yields CDR1 SNHLY and CDR2 FYNNEI. As DNA, the CDR3 is TGTGCCAGCAGGTCGAGGGGGAGCTCCTACGAGCAGTACTTC. Protein sequence: CASRSRGSSYEQYF.

The chain uses TRBV7-8 and TRBJ1-5, with unresolved D. V was trimmed by 2 bases and J by 3 bases, leaving 11 bases between them. Germline CDR1 and CDR2: SGHVS and FQNEAQ. This CDR3 has 15 residues. The DNA for the CDR3 is TGTGCCAGCAGCTTATCCAGGATCCCCAATCAGCCCCAGCATTTT. Translation: CASSLSRIPNQPQHF.

V is TRBV5-6 and J is TRBJ2-2; 9 nucleotides align to TRBD1. V shed 2 bases and J 6 bases; nucleotides not matched to a gene: 8. The CDR3 extends over 16 amino acids. Per the germline V gene, CDR1 is SGHDT and CDR2 is YYEEEE. The CDR3 reads CASSFRGTGNPGELFF. In nucleotides, the CDR3 is TGTGCCAGCAGCTTTAGGGGGACAGGGAATCCCGGGGAGCTGTTTTTT.

The chain employs TRBV27 and TRBJ1-2, with D tentatively TRBD1 (5 bases). V was pared by 2 bases and J by 1 base, with 17 bases between. Germline CDR1 and CDR2: MNHEY and SMNVEV (reference sequence). This CDR3 has 17 residues. The DNA for the CDR3 is TGTGCCAGCAGTTTAAAGGTTGACAGACAAATTAACTATGGCTACACCTTC. Protein: CASSLKVDRQINYGYTF.

The chain combines TRBV6-5 with TRBJ2-5, with a possible D match to TRBD2 (6 bases). CDR1 and CDR2 (germline): MNHEY, SVGAGI. The CDR3 runs 13 residues. V shed 2 bases and J shed 4 bases, with 8 bases lying between them. The CDR3 protein is CASSYGGRETQYF. In nucleotides, the CDR3 is TGTGCCAGCAGTTACGGGGGGAGAGAGACCCAGTACTTC.

The V gene is TRBV6-6, the J gene TRBJ2-2, with D perhaps matching TRBD1 (6 bases). The CDR3 runs 12 residues. CDR1 is MNHNY and CDR2 is SVGAGI in the germline V gene (reference sequence). V shed 5 bases and J shed 14 bases, with 15 bases lying between them. The CDR3 region is CASSPRDKELFF. CDR3 DNA sequence: TGTGCCAGCAGTCCTCGGGACAAGGAACTGTTTTTT.

The J gene is TRBJ2-7, the V gene TRBV10-3; D is uncertain. Trimming stripped 2 bases from V and 1 base from J, with 9 bases between. Per germline, CDR1 ENHRY and CDR2 SYGVKD. There are 14 residues in the CDR3. The CDR3 nucleotides are TGTGCCATCAGTGAGGCGGCAGCTTCCTACGAGCAGTACTTC. Amino acids: CAISEAAASYEQYF.

V and J are TRBV4-2 and TRBJ2-7; no firm D call. The CDR3 loop spans 15 amino acids. Germline-derived CDR1 and CDR2 are LGHNA and YNFKEQ. Deletions cut 1 base from V and 3 bases from J, with 13 bases between. Written as DNA, the CDR3 is TGTGCCAGCAGCCAAGGGTCGCAGACGGGCTACGAGCAGTACTTC. Translation: CASSQGSQTGYEQYF.

This chain joins TRBV28 and TRBJ2-7; a possible D gene is TRBD1 (6 bases). Trimming left V 4 bases short and J 6 bases short, with 19 bases between. The CDR3 runs 15 residues. Germline-derived CDR1 and CDR2 are MDHEN and SYDVKM. The CDR3 DNA is TGTGCCAGCAGTTCCGACAGGTTTTCCCTCGTCGAGCAGTACTTC. It codes for CASSSDRFSLVEQYF.

This clone was picked up a small number of times. CDR3 sequence (DNA): TGTGCGTCCGCAGTGGATAGCGGTCAGCCCCAGCATTTT. Residues: CASAVDSGQPQHF. V gene TRBV6-4 combines with J gene TRBJ1-5, with D unclear. CDR1 MRHNA and CDR2 SNTAGT come from the germline V gene. The CDR3 is 13 residues long.

The chain employs TRBV7-9 and TRBJ2-4, with TRBD2 matching 14 bases. Germline values: CDR1 SEHNR, CDR2 FQNEAQ (reference sequence). V trimming: 3 bases; J trimming: 11 bases; junction bases outside the gene matches: 12. The CDR3 length is 17 residues. For the CDR3, the DNA is TGTGCCAGCAGCTTTGGAGGGGCCGGGACTAGCGGGAGACTTCAGTACTTC. This encodes CASSFGGAGTSGRLQYF.

This clone has a single count. This sequence joins TRBV27 and TRBJ1-2, with a weak D call TRBD1 (5 bases). V dropped 3 bases and J dropped 0 bases, with 8 bases sitting between them. The CDR3 runs 14 residues. CDR1 and CDR2 from the germline V gene are MNHEY and SMNVEV (reference sequence). The DNA for the CDR3 is TGTGCCAGCAGTTTGGGGGGTTCTAACTATGGCTACACCTTC. Translating it yields CASSLGGSNYGYTF.

The J gene is TRBJ1-2, the V gene TRBV29-1, with TRBD1 matching 7 bases. Looked up from germline, CDR1 is SQVTM and CDR2 is ANQGSEA. This CDR3 is built from 13 residues. Unmatched junction bases numbered 8, after V lost 4 bases and J lost 6 bases. CDR3 DNA sequence: TGCAGCGTTGGGCAGGGGGTCGGAGATGGCTACACCTTC. It is translated as CSVGQGVGDGYTF.

The genes are TRBV4-3 and TRBJ1-5; no clear D. This CDR3 is 17 amino acids long. V was cut by 0 bases and J by 0 bases, with 12 bases left in between. The V gene's germline CDR1 is LGHNA and CDR2 YSLEER. The CDR3 sequence: CASSQEGAHYSNQPQHF. The CDR3 coding sequence is TGCGCCAGCAGCCAAGAAGGTGCGCACTATAGCAATCAGCCCCAGCATTTT.

The CDR3 sequence is CAWNPGQGHGYTF. CDR3 nucleotides: TGTGCCTGGAACCCCGGACAGGGCCATGGCTACACCTTC. This chain joins TRBV30 and TRBJ1-2; 8 bases fit TRBD1. Germline lookup yields CDR1 GTSNPN and CDR2 SVGIG (reference sequence). J gave up 6 bases and V 4 bases, and 7 bases lay outside the gene matches. This CDR3 region has 13 residues.